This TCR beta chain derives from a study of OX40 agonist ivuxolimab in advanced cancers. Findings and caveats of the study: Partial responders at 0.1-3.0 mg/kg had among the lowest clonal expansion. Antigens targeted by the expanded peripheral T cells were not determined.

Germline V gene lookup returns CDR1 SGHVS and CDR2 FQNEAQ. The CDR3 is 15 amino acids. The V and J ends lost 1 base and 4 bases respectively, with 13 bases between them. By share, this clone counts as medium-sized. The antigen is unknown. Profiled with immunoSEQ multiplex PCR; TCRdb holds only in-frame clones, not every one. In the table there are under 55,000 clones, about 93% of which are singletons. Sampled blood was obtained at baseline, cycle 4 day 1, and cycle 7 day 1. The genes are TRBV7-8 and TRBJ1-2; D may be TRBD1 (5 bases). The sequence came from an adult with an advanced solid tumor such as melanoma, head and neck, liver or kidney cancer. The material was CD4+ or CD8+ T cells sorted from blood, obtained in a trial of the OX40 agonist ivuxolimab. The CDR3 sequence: CASSLGARVVYGYTF. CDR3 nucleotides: TGTGCCAGCAGCTTAGGGGCCAGGGTCGTCTATGGCTACACCTTC.